This TCR beta chain is drawn from a study of control samples from healthy donors and cancer patients. The V gene lost 6 bases and the J gene lost 0 bases, with 12 bases spanning the gap. The CDR3 spans 15 residues. CDR1 is MNHNY, CDR2 SVGAGI, per germline (reference sequence). Here immunoSEQ multiplex PCR was the method, and the copy in TCRdb shows in-frame clones only, minus some. The repertoire holds some 410,000 clones, around 90% seen once, with around 6.5% in the top ten. The V and J genes are TRBV6-6 and TRBJ1-5, with D possibly matching TRBD1 (5 bases). This TCR came from a man aged 35 to 55 with head and neck cancer. The sequenced sample was PBMCs. The CDR3 spells CASRGDGNSNQPQHF. CDR3 bases: TGTGCCAGCAGAGGGGACGGGAATAGCAATCAGCCCCAGCATTTT.